The 21 T cell receptor beta chains below were found in one sample sequenced in a study of blood T cell repertoires in COVID-19. Clones were read by immunoSEQ multiplex PCR, and TCRdb kept only the in-frame ones, dropping some. The repertoire includes hundreds of thousands of clones, approximately 83% of them detected once, and about 27% sits in the top ten. The material sequenced was peripheral blood. Receptors were obtained from a man aged 35 to 55 with acute or convalescent COVID-19.

The V call is TRBV4-3, the J call TRBJ2-5; no clear D. This CDR3 comprises 13 residues. The V and J ends lost 1 base and 4 bases respectively, with 7 bases between them. The germline gives CDR1 LGHNA, CDR2 YSLEER. In DNA form, the CDR3 reads TGCGCCAGCAGCCAAGGGTCAGGAGAGACCCAGTACTTC. Protein sequence: CASSQGSGETQYF.

The chain carries TRBV6-4 and TRBJ2-1; 8 bases are shared with TRBD2. The CDR3 is 14 amino acids. The junction had 4 bases not matched to a gene; V was cut back by 6 bases and J by 3 bases. Germline V gives CDR1 MRHNA, CDR2 SNTAGT. This chain's CDR3 is CASRDTSGYNEQFF. In nucleotides, the CDR3 is TGTGCCAGCAGGGATACTAGCGGCTACAATGAGCAGTTCTTC.

The chain carries TRBV9 and TRBJ2-1; possible D gene TRBD2, 6 bases. There are 13 residues in the CDR3. Trimming took 6 bases from V and 8 from J, leaving 15 bases between them. CDR1 is SGDLS and CDR2 is YYNGEE in the germline V gene. The CDR3 DNA reads as TGTGCCAGCAACCCGCGGGATGGGTATGAGCAGTTCTTC. Translating gives CASNPRDGYEQFF. The full variable domain, rest sourced from reference TRBV9 and TRBJ2-1, is DSGVTQTPKHLITATGQRVTLRCSPRSGDLSVYWYQQSLDQGLQFLIQYYNGEERAKGNILERFSAQQFPDLHSELNLSSLELGDSALYFCASNPRDGYEQFFGPGTRLTVL.

V usage is TRBV9 and J usage is TRBJ2-2; D is uncertain. Germline CDR1 SGDLS, CDR2 YYNGEE. The CDR3 runs 14 residues. The germline V and J ends were trimmed by 4 bases and 8 bases, with 15 bases remaining between them. The CDR3, as DNA: TGTGCCAGCAGCCTGGTAGAGTTCGGGGGGGAGCTGTTTTTT. Translating it yields CASSLVEFGGELFF.

This sequence joins TRBV6-1 and TRBJ2-1; 13 bases map to TRBD2. The ends lost 4 bases at V and 4 bases at J; junction bases unmatched: 10. The CDR3 has 18 residues. Looked up from germline, CDR1 is MNHNS and CDR2 is SASEGT. DNA of the CDR3: TGTGCCAGCAGTGCAACATTGTGGACTAGCGGGGGATACAATGAGCAGTTCTTC. It codes for CASSATLWTSGGYNEQFF.

The chain joins TRBV6-5 to TRBJ1-1; D gene unclear. There are 14 residues in the CDR3. CDR1 and CDR2 from the germline V gene are MNHEY and SVGAGI. V was shortened by 4 bases and J by 2 bases, with 11 bases between the two germline ends. The CDR3 protein is CASSSPSKNTEAFF. CDR3 coding DNA: TGTGCCAGCAGTTCGCCCTCTAAAAACACTGAAGCTTTCTTT.

This clone was seen a single time. This chain uses TRBV19 with TRBJ1-1; unclear D gene. The germline gives CDR1 LNHDA, CDR2 SQIVND (reference sequence). This CDR3 is built from 13 residues. Between the trimmed V and J ends, which lost 4 bases and 0 bases, there was a span of 6 bases. In nucleotides, the CDR3 is TGTGCCAGTAGTAGTCAGTTGAACACTGAAGCTTTCTTT. It specifies CASSSQLNTEAFF.

The gene calls are TRBV2 and TRBJ1-1; TRBD1 is a possible D gene (6 bases). In germline, CDR1 is SNHLY, CDR2 FYNNEI. This CDR3 contains 16 residues. V was shortened by 4 bases and J by 1 base, with 16 bases between the two germline ends. CDR3 amino acids: CASSGVLGAANTEAFF. CDR3 DNA sequence: TGTGCCAGCAGTGGTGTCCTGGGGGCAGCGAACACTGAAGCTTTCTTT.

This chain connects TRBV7-3 to TRBJ2-3; no clear D. Germline assignment: CDR1 SGHTA and CDR2 FQGTGA. There are 14 residues in the CDR3. The V end was cut by 7 bases, the J end by 2 bases, with 13 bases between. DNA of the CDR3: TGTGCCAGCAAGGATTCAGAGGTCACAGATACGCAGTATTTT. As protein: CASKDSEVTDTQYF.

J is TRBJ2-4 and V is TRBV19; perhaps TRBD1 as D (6 bases). CDR3 length: 13 amino acids. Germline V lookup: CDR1 LNHDA, CDR2 SQIVND (reference sequence). Trimming stripped 10 bases from V and 2 bases from J, with 12 bases between. The chain's CDR3 is CATLDRTKNIQYF. The CDR3 nucleotides are TGTGCCACCTTGGACAGAACCAAAAACATTCAGTACTTC.

The gene calls are TRBV2 and TRBJ1-4, with a possible D match to TRBD1 (5 bases). The CDR3 extends over 15 amino acids. Between the trimmed V and J ends, which lost 7 bases and 5 bases, there was a span of 17 bases. The germline gives CDR1 SNHLY, CDR2 FYNNEI. The CDR3 protein is CASKLGWGGNEKLFF. CDR3 coding DNA: TGTGCCAGCAAGTTGGGATGGGGGGGGAATGAAAAACTGTTTTTT.

The rearrangement uses TRBV27 and TRBJ2-1; 11 bases match TRBD2. J lost 1 base, V lost 7 bases, and 0 bases had no gene match. Germline-derived CDR1 and CDR2 are MNHEY and SMNVEV (reference sequence). The CDR3 has 14 residues. The CDR3 bases are TGTGCCAGCATAGCGGGAGGGTCCTACAATGAGCAGTTCTTC. Translated: CASIAGGSYNEQFF.

V is TRBV28 and J is TRBJ2-1; possible D gene TRBD2, 6 bases. The V gene lost 8 bases and the J gene lost 3 bases, with 8 bases spanning the gap. CDR3 length: 12 residues. The germline CDR1 and CDR2 sequences are MDHEN and SYDVKM. As DNA, the CDR3 is TGTGCCAGCCTGCGGGGCTACAATGAGCAGTTCTTC. Residues: CASLRGYNEQFF.

The genes are TRBV19 and TRBJ2-3; 13 bases align to TRBD2. After removal of 5 bases from V and 3 bases from J, the junction contained 2 bases not matched to a gene. The CDR3 extends over 15 amino acids. Germline V gene lookup returns CDR1 LNHDA and CDR2 SQIVND (reference sequence). In nucleotides, the CDR3 is TGTGCCAGTAGTCGGACTAGCGGGAGTACAGATACGCAGTATTTT. Amino acids: CASSRTSGSTDTQYF.

The chain is built from TRBV2 and TRBJ2-1, with 7 bases lining up with TRBD2. The CDR3 sequence is 15 residues long. Germline values: CDR1 SNHLY, CDR2 FYNNEI. V shed 3 bases, J shed 7 bases, and the junction held 9 bases outside the gene matches. The CDR3 reads CASSEASGFTNEQFF. The CDR3 bases are TGTGCCAGCAGTGAGGCTAGCGGTTTTACAAATGAGCAGTTCTTC.

This clone has just one count. The chain is built from TRBV12-3 or TRBV12-4 and TRBJ1-2; D is uncertain. The CDR3 covers 13 residues. Trimming removed 6 bases at V and 5 bases at J, with 13 bases between. The CDR3 sequence: CASSLSTGYGYTF. CDR3 in DNA: TGTGCCAGCAGCTTATCTACGGGGTATGGCTACACCTTC.

V usage is TRBV7-2 and J usage is TRBJ1-2; TRBD1 aligns across 9 bases. After removal of 5 bases from V and 5 bases from J, the junction contained 9 bases not matched to a gene. This CDR3 has 15 amino acids. Germline CDR1 reads SGHTA; CDR2 reads FQGNSA. The CDR3 sequence is CASSLQQGAVYGYTF. CDR3 sequence (DNA): TGTGCCAGCAGCCTACAACAGGGGGCGGTGTATGGCTACACCTTC. The variable domain in full, completed from reference TRBV7-2 and TRBJ1-2, reads GAGVSQSPSNKVTEKGKDVELRCDPISGHTALYWYRQSLGQGLEFLIYFQGNSAPDKSGLPSDRFSAERTGGSVSTLTIQRTQQEDSAVYLCASSLQQGAVYGYTFGSGTRLTVV.

V usage is TRBV18 and J usage is TRBJ2-5, with D maybe TRBD2 (6 bases). Between the trimmed V and J ends, which lost 7 bases and 4 bases, there was a span of 16 bases. Germline V gene data show CDR1 as KGHSH and CDR2 as LQKENI. The CDR3 sequence is 14 residues long. The CDR3 sequence: CASYRGSEGETQYF. CDR3 DNA: TGTGCCAGCTACCGGGGCTCGGAGGGAGAGACCCAGTACTTC.

This rearrangement joins TRBV7-8 to TRBJ1-6, with D unresolved. The germline V and J ends were trimmed by 3 bases and 3 bases, with 3 bases remaining between them. The CDR3 has 13 residues. CDR1 is SGHVS, CDR2 FQNEAQ, per germline. The CDR3 protein is CASSFGYNSPLHF. The DNA for the CDR3 is TGTGCCAGCAGCTTCGGCTATAATTCACCCCTCCACTTT.

In this sample, this clone turned up a few times. The V and J genes are TRBV19 and TRBJ1-6; the D gene is possibly TRBD1 (5 bases). This CDR3 spans 13 amino acids. V was clipped by 9 bases and J by 5 bases, with 11 bases between them. Germline assignment: CDR1 LNHDA and CDR2 SQIVND (reference sequence). The CDR3: CASKTVDNSPLHF. DNA for the CDR3: TGTGCCAGCAAGACAGTTGATAATTCACCCCTCCACTTT.

The gene calls are TRBV27 and TRBJ2-7, with 7 positions matching TRBD2. The CDR3 consists of 13 residues. Germline V gene sequence: CDR1 MNHEY, CDR2 SMNVEV (reference sequence). Germline trimming cut 7 bases from V and 5 bases from J; bases unmatched to any gene: 8. The CDR3 sequence: CASMGGAIHEQYF. CDR3 bases: TGTGCCAGCATGGGAGGGGCGATCCACGAGCAGTACTTC.